This TCR beta chain comes out of a study of neoadjuvant anti-PD-1 for oral cavity cancer. Overall study context: Around day 43, patients without progression received a fourth nivolumab dose before surgery.

Patients had HPV-negative, locally advanced oral cavity squamous cell carcinoma. The germline gives CDR1 SGHVS, CDR2 FQNEAQ. There are 13 residues in the CDR3. Trimming removed 1 base from V and 8 bases from J, with 11 bases in between. TCRdb's table, derived via immunoSEQ multiplex PCR, lists solely in-frame clones and lacks some. The sample includes about 6,800 clones, roughly 74% of them seen just once. The receptor comes from a person between 40 and 80 years old with oral cavity squamous cell carcinoma. The specimen comprised PBMCs, sampled before nivolumab (anti-PD-1) treatment. V and J are TRBV7-8 and TRBJ1-2, with D unclear. The CDR3 region is CASSLGIRGGYTF. The CDR3 bases are TGTGCCAGCAGCTTAGGGATAAGAGGAGGCTACACCTTC. Supplemented by reference TRBV7-8 and TRBJ1-2, the full variable domain reads GAGVSQSPRYKVAKRGQDVALRCDPISGHVSLFWYQQALGQGPEFLTYFQNEAQLDKSGLPSDRFFAERPEGSVSTLKIQRTQQEDSAVYLCASSLGIRGGYTFGSGTRLTVV.